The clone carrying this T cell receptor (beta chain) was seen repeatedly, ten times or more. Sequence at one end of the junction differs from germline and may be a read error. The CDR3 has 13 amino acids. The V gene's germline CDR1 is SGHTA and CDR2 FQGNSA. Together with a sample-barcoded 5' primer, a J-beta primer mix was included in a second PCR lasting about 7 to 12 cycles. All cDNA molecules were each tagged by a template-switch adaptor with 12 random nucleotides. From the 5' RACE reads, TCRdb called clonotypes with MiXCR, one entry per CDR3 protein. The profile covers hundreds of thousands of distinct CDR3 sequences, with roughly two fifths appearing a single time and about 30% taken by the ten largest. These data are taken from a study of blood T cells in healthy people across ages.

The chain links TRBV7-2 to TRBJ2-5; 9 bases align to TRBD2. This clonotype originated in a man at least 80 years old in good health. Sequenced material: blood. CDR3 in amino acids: CASSVRGGETQYF. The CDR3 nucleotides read TGCGCCAGCAGCGTGCGGGGGGGCGAAACCCAGTACTTC.